This paragraph reports one T cell receptor (beta chain). This clonotype has more than one count but fewer than ten. Its antigen target is currently unknown. Nothing much larger sits one base from this clone, and base qualities are not available. This specimen belongs to a study of T cells after yellow fever vaccination (dated by TCRdb to about 2019). Concerning the study at large: The SMART-Seq v4 Ultra Low Input RNA kit was used to prepare libraries from fractions with low cell numbers. Blood samples were taken at several timepoints before and after primary and secondary immunization, and bulk PBMC replicates and cell subsets were isolated. Two healthy male donors, one aged 18 to 30 and one aged 30 to 40 years, made up the cohort. To follow T-cell clones before and after both primary and booster YFV17D yellow fever vaccination, bulk TCR alpha and beta repertoires underwent longitudinal sequencing. Study-level results and caveats: Only a couple of donors were included in the study, so the extent to which the findings can be generalized is limited. Computational filtering was needed because FACS-sorted repertoires could contain abundant contaminating clonotypes from the bulk population. Most clones expanded after primary vaccination were re-detected after the booster (around 96% of CD4 and roughly 85% of CD8), suggesting broad memory maintenance. A small fraction of clonotypes showed up in both the CD4 and CD8 compartments, probably as a result of convergent recombination. The secondary T-cell response was weaker than the primary response but faster, peaking on day 5 instead of day 15.

Synthesis of TCR cDNA relied on 5'RACE template switching, a step that introduced a universal primer site along with unique molecular identifiers. Priming of cDNA synthesis was performed from both the TCR alpha and TCR beta constant segments. Two PCR steps were used to amplify libraries, with sample barcodes and sequencing adapters being added in the second step. Sequencing of libraries was performed on Illumina HiSeq 2500 (2x100 bp) or NovaSeq (2x150 bp). On the authors' methods: MIGEC was used to demultiplex reads and collapse the reads into UMI consensus sequences, and MiXCR was used for V(D)J alignment. Vaccine-responding clonotypes were identified with edgeR using replicate PBMC samples, with FDR below 0.01 and a log2 fold change above 5 up to day 15 being required. Each bulk clonotype was labeled CD4 or CD8 based on which sequenced repertoire, CD4 or CD8, contained the clonotype at higher abundance. TCRdb passed the public sequencing reads through fastp at Q25 and MiXCR, retaining productive beta sequences. Every entry covers one CDR3 protein and lists the most common genes and DNA from its rows. The V and J calls reflect TCRdb's pipeline rather than the authors' work. This sample is represented by 500,000 to 650,000 distinct CDR3 sequences; 17% of them were singletons. Roughly 17% of the sample comes from the top ten.

Sequences MNHEY (CDR1) and SVGEGT (CDR2) are obtained from the germline V gene. The CDR3 holds 14 amino acids from the cysteine to the phenylalanine. The entry retains the CDR3 DNA only, 42 bases that are in frame from base 1. V drops 6 bases and J drops 0 bases, leaving 11 bases in between. In light of the paper, this sample's treatment or condition label describes: live attenuated yellow fever vaccine strain. At each blood-draw timepoint, two biological replicates of bulk PBMCs were obtained. A standard Ficoll-Paque protocol was used to isolate PBMCs from peripheral blood. TriZol was used to extract RNA from bulk PBMCs, CD4 and CD8 fractions, and dextramer-positive and dextramer-negative fractions.

The sample here was PBMCs, taken around 5 days after the first yellow fever vaccination. The chain was built from TRBV6-2 or TRBV6-3 and TRBJ1-2, with the D gene uncertain. This receptor was taken from a man aged 18-30 years who received the YFV17D yellow fever vaccine. CDR3 protein: CASSARVANYGYTF. In nucleotides, the sequence is TGTGCCAGCAGCGCAAGGGTAGCTAACTATGGCTACACCTTC.